Each of the 5 T cell receptor beta chains below was sequenced from the same sample in a study of T cells in Graves' hyperthyroidism and ophthalmopathy. The CDR3 regions of TCR beta were amplified from RNA transcripts. The HTBI set primed first-round TCR CDR3 RT-PCR. One entry per CDR3 protein results from TCRdb running MiXCR on the multiplex PCR reads. The sample carries 250,000 to 300,000 distinct CDR3 sequences, approximately 19% recorded once. Input material: blood. The source is a man aged 50-60 years with Graves' ophthalmopathy.

This clonotype was counted at least ten times. This chain joins TRBV11-2 and TRBJ2-5; D uncertain. CDR1 and CDR2 (germline): SGHAT, FQNNGV. The CDR3 covers 12 residues. Trimming shortened V by 2 bases and J by 6 bases, and 7 bases separated the two germline ends. In DNA form, the CDR3 reads TGTGCCAGCAGCTTAAACGTTCAGACCCAGTACTTC. It codes for CASSLNVQTQYF.

This rearrangement joins TRBV28 to TRBJ2-5; D is perhaps TRBD1 (7 bases). V lost 3 bases to trimming and J lost 4 bases, with 12 bases between them. The CDR3 covers 14 residues. Germline CDR1 reads MDHEN; CDR2 reads SYDVKM. The CDR3 here is CASSLAGQIETQYF. CDR3 coding DNA: TGTGCCAGCAGTTTGGCGGGACAGATAGAGACCCAGTACTTC.

This clonotype was seen at least ten times. The chain is built from TRBV20-1 and TRBJ1-1, with a weak D call TRBD1 (5 bases). Germline CDR1 reads DFQATT; CDR2 reads SNEGSKA (reference sequence). V lost 6 bases to trimming and J lost 5 bases, with 16 bases between them. The CDR3 runs 13 residues. CDR3 nucleotides: TGCAGTGCCCCCAAGGGGCTAAGAACTGAAGCTTTCTTT. Its protein is CSAPKGLRTEAFF.

This clonotype has more than one count but fewer than ten. V gene TRBV6-1 combines with J gene TRBJ1-1; TRBD1 matches at 9 bases. The CDR3 consists of 14 residues. The V segment lost 7 bases and the J segment 5 bases; nucleotides outside the gene matches: 8. From germline, CDR1 is MNHNS and CDR2 SASEGT. CDR3 residues: CASNVQGAGTEAFF. For the CDR3, the DNA is TGTGCCAGCAATGTACAGGGGGCCGGTACTGAAGCTTTCTTT.

The chain uses TRBV30 and TRBJ2-5; 7 bases fit TRBD1. J lost 1 base, V lost 0 bases, and 5 bases had no gene match. Germline CDR1 GTSNPN, CDR2 SVGIG (reference sequence). The CDR3 is 15 residues long. CDR3 residues: CAWSVDGTVQETQYF. The DNA for the CDR3 is TGTGCCTGGAGTGTGGACGGGACAGTCCAAGAGACCCAGTACTTC.